These 5 T cell receptor beta chains share one sample of origin, sequenced in a study of T-cell reconstitution after alpha-beta-depleted transplantation in children. Using unique molecular identifiers, the investigators prepared the TCRbeta library. A single record per CDR3 protein comes from TCRdb applying MiXCR to the PCR reads. The data contain 380,000 or so distinct CDR3 sequences, about an eighth of them singletons. The sample in question was PBMCs, obtained from the stem cell graft. The receptors were sampled from a human donor who donated a stem cell graft to a child with Fanconi anemia.

The table lists this clonotype with a few counts. The chain joins TRBV6-2 or TRBV6-3 to TRBJ2-1; D unclear. V lost 0 bases to trimming and J lost 4 bases, with 13 bases between them. The V gene's germline CDR1 is MNHEY and CDR2 SVGEGT. There are 16 residues in the CDR3. The CDR3 is CASSYSKRSDYNEQFF. In DNA form, the CDR3 reads TGTGCCAGCAGTTACTCGAAGAGGTCAGATTACAATGAGCAGTTCTTC.

The chain carries TRBV9 and TRBJ2-7; TRBD1 or TRBD2 may be the D gene (6 bases each). This CDR3 has 15 amino acids. In germline, CDR1 is SGDLS, CDR2 YYNGEE. Trimming removed 0 bases from V and 2 bases from J, with 12 bases in between. The CDR3 spells CASSVGGGLAYEQYF. The CDR3 DNA reads as TGTGCCAGCAGCGTAGGTGGGGGGCTCGCCTACGAGCAGTACTTC. The full variable domain, in which reference TRBV9 and TRBJ2-7 provide the parts outside the CDR3, is DSGVTQTPKHLITATGQRVTLRCSPRSGDLSVYWYQQSLDQGLQFLIQYYNGEERAKGNILERFSAQQFPDLHSELNLSSLELGDSALYFCASSVGGGLAYEQYFGPGTRLTVT.

V gene TRBV10-3 combines with J gene TRBJ1-5; 7 nucleotides align to TRBD1. Germline V lookup: CDR1 ENHRY, CDR2 SYGVKD. The ends lost 2 bases at V and 2 bases at J; junction bases unmatched: 9. The CDR3 contains 17 residues. Here the CDR3 reads CAISEGQGGWGNQPQHF. The CDR3 DNA follows: TGTGCCATCAGTGAGGGCCAGGGGGGCTGGGGCAATCAGCCCCAGCATTTT.

V usage is TRBV29-1 and J usage is TRBJ1-2; possible D gene TRBD1, 6 bases. Per the germline V gene, CDR1 is SQVTM and CDR2 is ANQGSEA. The CDR3 loop spans 16 amino acids. The ends were cut back, 0 bases at V and 7 bases at J, with 21 bases in the middle. CDR3 sequence (DNA): TGCAGCGTTGAAGATCAACAGGGTCCCCCATCTCGTGGCTACACCTTC. It specifies CSVEDQQGPPSRGYTF. Full variable domain (outside the CDR3, taken from reference TRBV29-1 and TRBJ1-2): SAVISQKPSRDICQRGTSLTIQCQVDSQVTMMFWYRQQPGQSLTLIATANQGSEATYESGFVIDKFPISRPNLTFSTLTVSNMSPEDSSIYLCSVEDQQGPPSRGYTFGSGTRLTVV.

CDR3 sequence (DNA): TGTGCCAGCAGTTTTTGGGGGCGCGACACTGAAGCTTTCTTT. Protein product: CASSFWGRDTEAFF. The V gene is TRBV12-3 or TRBV12-4, the J gene TRBJ1-1; perhaps TRBD1 as D (6 bases). The CDR3 sequence is 14 residues long. The germline V and J ends were trimmed by 3 bases and 3 bases, with 11 bases remaining between them.